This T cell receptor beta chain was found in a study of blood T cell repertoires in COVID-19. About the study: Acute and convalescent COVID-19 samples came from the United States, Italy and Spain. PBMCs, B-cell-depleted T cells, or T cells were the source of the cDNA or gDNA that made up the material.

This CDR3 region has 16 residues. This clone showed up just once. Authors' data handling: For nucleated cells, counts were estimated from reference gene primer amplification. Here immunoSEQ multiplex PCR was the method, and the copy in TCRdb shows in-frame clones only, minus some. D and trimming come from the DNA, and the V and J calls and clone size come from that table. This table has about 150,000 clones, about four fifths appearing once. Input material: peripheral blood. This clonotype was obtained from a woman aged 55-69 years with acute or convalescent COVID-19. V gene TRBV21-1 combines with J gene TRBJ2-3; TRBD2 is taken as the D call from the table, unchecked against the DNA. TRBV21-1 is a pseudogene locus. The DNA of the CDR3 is TGTGCCAGCAGCACTGGCTCGGGTGTTTGCACAGATACGCAGTATTTT. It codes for CASSTGSGVCTDTQYF.